This T cell receptor beta chain is from a study of T cell changes during pregnancy in multiple sclerosis. The V gene lost 5 bases and the J gene lost 5 bases, with 9 bases spanning the gap. The CDR3 loop spans 13 amino acids. Germline values: CDR1 SGHTA, CDR2 FQGNSA. Only in-frame clones appear in the TCRdb table, and some are missing; sequencing was by immunoSEQ multiplex PCR. The sample shows about 38,000 clones, approximately 94% of them seen only once. The receptor was isolated from a female donor with multiple sclerosis, enrolled in a pregnancy study. The rearrangement links TRBV7-2 to TRBJ2-2, with D hard to call. The sample consisted of CD4+ T cells from peripheral blood mononuclear cells, taken in the second trimester of pregnancy. CDR3 nucleotide sequence: TGTGCCAGCAGCATAGATCGGACCGGGGAGCTGTTTTTT. Its protein is CASSIDRTGELFF.